This T cell receptor (beta chain) was recorded in a study of T cells in Graves' hyperthyroidism and ophthalmopathy (dated by TCRdb to the late 2010s). Background on the whole study: Peripheral blood was collected at initial diagnosis, before any treatment. Following sampling, methimazole starting at 30 mg daily was given to hyperthyroidism patients, and high-dose intravenous methylprednisolone was given to ophthalmopathy patients. Whether ophthalmopathy could be predicted prospectively was tested in an independent validation cohort made up of under 20 hyperthyroidism patients plus 17 patients who later progressed to ophthalmopathy. For training and testing, the 100 or so patients in the discovery cohort were randomly divided in a 7:3 ratio. Thyroid tissue and blood T-cell repertoires from six or seven Graves' hyperthyroidism patients were also compared in the study. According to the paper, TCR Vbeta CDR3 sequencing was carried out on more than 120 peripheral blood samples, which came from approximately 41 ophthalmopathy, around 74 hyperthyroidism and roughly 17 progressor patients. To identify distinguishing TCR V-J signatures, a discovery cohort of around 100 patients was used, comprising some 45 with Graves' ophthalmopathy and approximately 58 with stable Graves' hyperthyroidism. The research as a whole found: In validation, progression to ophthalmopathy was predicted by the model with about 70% sensitivity and around 76% specificity, a median of approximately 7.1 months before onset. Sample size was not statistically predetermined, and blinding of investigators to group allocation was not performed. Blood samples also contained most of the expanded thyroid clonotypes (frequency above 0.001), which suggests that blood repertoires may reflect thyroid immune responses. A model built on a 13 V-J signature distinguished ophthalmopathy from stable hyperthyroidism, reaching 85% to 90% sensitivity and about 81% specificity in cross-validation and 80%/75% in testing.

Amplification of TCR beta CDR3 regions was carried out from RNA transcripts. The TCR CDR3 was subjected to a first round of RT-PCR using the HTBI primer set and the Qiagen OneStep RT-PCR kit. The libraries were constructed in a second round of multiplex PCR and then size-selected and purified. Paired-end sequencing of the libraries was performed with 100 bp reads on an Illumina HiSeq2000. The study's own analysis went as follows. Raw data were processed with SOAPnuke, discarding reads with adapters, uncalled bases, mean Phred below 15, or no exact constant-primer or identifier match. COPE v1.2.5 was used to merge the high-quality paired reads, and each unique nucleotide sequence was defined as a clonotype. MiTCR v1.1 was used to align the clonotypes against IMGT TRBV, TRBD and TRBJ reference segments. Only V-J combinations with frequency above 0.0001, covering approximately 99% of repertoires, were analysed. The TCS score was defined as the ratio of F50 (clonal expansion) to E x V (chaos), calculated using BLOSUM62-based TCRdist between CDR3 peptides within each V-J. Welch's t-statistics and random forest reduced some 510 V-J features to 10 to 15, which were used in a naive Bayes classifier (R e1071). TCRdb trimmed public reads at Q25 via fastp, called clones via MiXCR and kept in-frame beta chains. Rows are combined by CDR3 protein, so each entry shows the most common genes and DNA. TCRdb's processing, not the authors', yielded these V and J calls. This sample is represented by 300,000 to 450,000 distinct CDR3 sequences; roughly 14% of them were singletons. The ten largest account for roughly a fifth of the sample.

This clonotype was counted ten times or more. This receptor's antigen is unknown. One base away there is no much larger clone; base qualities are not given. V is pruned by 7 bases and J by 8 bases, leaving 15 bases of the junction without a gene match. Taken from cysteine to phenylalanine, the CDR3 has 16 residues. Solely the CDR3 DNA is kept, with 48 bases framed from the first base. CDR1 and CDR2 were assigned from the germline V gene as SNHLY and FYNNEI. Ophthalmopathy patients had moderately to severely active disease, with a Clinical Activity Score of 3 or more, a NOSPECS grade of 4 or more, and a disease duration of less than 3 months. Patients with uncontrolled infections, other autoimmune diseases, pregnancy or lactation were excluded. Diagnoses relied on clinical symptoms, serum thyroxine and TRAb, thyroid ultrasound and orbital computed tomography. Ficoll-Paque density gradient centrifugation was used to isolate PBMCs from approximately 11 ml of fresh peripheral blood. Total RNA was extracted with Trizol reagent, and quality was checked on an Agilent 2100 Bioanalyzer.

The sequencing sample was made of blood. The chain was built from TRBV2 and TRBJ1-2; TRBD1 lines up with 11 middle nucleotides. The TCR originated in a young woman with Graves' ophthalmopathy. At the DNA level, the sequence is TGTGCCAGCACTGGACAGGGGGCGAGCGTGAGAATGGGCTACACCTTC. The encoded protein is CASTGQGASVRMGYTF.